Below are 18 T cell receptor beta chains sequenced from a single sample in a study of shared clonotypes between healthy human individuals. Libraries were prepared by immunoSEQ multiplex PCR; TCRdb keeps only in-frame clonotypes and omits some of them. In the table there are millions of clones, over 85% of which are singletons. Sequenced sample: naive CD4+ T cells from PBMCs. The subset was: CD45RA+ positively selected. These receptors originate from a man aged 18-30 years in good health. Some clones in this sample may be carry-over from other donors' samples.

V usage is TRBV5-4 and J usage is TRBJ1-1, with TRBD1 as a possible D gene (6 bases). CDR3 length: 15 amino acids. The germline V gene has CDR1 SGHNT and CDR2 YYREEE (reference sequence). The V end was cut by 0 bases, the J end by 4 bases, with 13 bases between. CDR3 DNA: TGTGCCAGCAGCTTGGGGGGCAGGGGAGGCACTGAAGCTTTCTTT. It encodes CASSLGGRGGTEAFF. Using reference TRBV5-4 and TRBJ1-1 for the parts outside the CDR3, the full variable domain is ETGVTQSPTHLIKTRGQQVTLRCSSQSGHNTVSWYQQALGQGPQFIFQYYREEENGRGNFPPRFSGLQFPNYSSELNVNALELDDSALYLCASSLGGRGGTEAFFGQGTRLTVV.

The chain uses TRBV28 and TRBJ1-1, with 8 bases aligning to TRBD1. CDR1 MDHEN and CDR2 SYDVKM come from the germline V gene. CDR3 length equals 15 residues. V was pared by 4 bases and J by 5 bases, with 9 bases of the junction left unmatched. CDR3 in DNA: TGTGCCAGCAGTTCTCATACAGGGGGTAGGACTGAAGCTTTCTTT. As protein: CASSSHTGGRTEAFF.

V usage is TRBV5-1 and J usage is TRBJ1-2; D perhaps matches TRBD1 (5 bases). V was cut by 3 bases and J by 0 bases, with 9 bases left in between. In germline, CDR1 is SGHRS, CDR2 YFSETQ. The CDR3 covers 14 residues. CDR3 DNA: TGCGCCAGCAGCTGGGGGGATACTAACTATGGCTACACCTTC. Amino acid sequence: CASSWGDTNYGYTF.

The CDR3 nucleotides are TGTGCCAGCAGCCGACAGAGCACAGATACGCAGTATTTT. This encodes CASSRQSTDTQYF. This rearrangement joins TRBV7-6 to TRBJ2-3, with D possibly TRBD1 on 5 matching bases. This CDR3 spans 13 amino acids. The V and J ends lost 5 bases and 0 bases respectively, with 6 bases between them. CDR1 and CDR2 (germline): SGHVS, FNYEAQ.

The chain joins TRBV2 to TRBJ2-7; TRBD2 matches at 13 bases. The CDR3 is 17 residues long. The germline V gene encodes CDR1 SNHLY and CDR2 FYNNEI. V was clipped by 5 bases and J by 6 bases; unmatched bases: 13. The CDR3 loop is CASSMRGIGLAGAEQYF. CDR3 DNA sequence: TGTGCCAGCAGTATGCGGGGGATAGGACTAGCGGGAGCCGAGCAGTACTTC.

This rearrangement joins TRBV7-3 to TRBJ1-2; D call uncertain. V was trimmed by 7 bases and J by 4 bases, leaving 16 bases between them. This CDR3 region has 14 residues. Germline V gene sequence: CDR1 SGHTA, CDR2 FQGTGA. DNA of the CDR3: TGTGCCAGCATCCGGGCCTATAGTCCCTATGGCTACACCTTC. Its protein product is CASIRAYSPYGYTF. Together with reference TRBV7-3 and TRBJ1-2, the CDR3 gives the full variable domain: GAGVSQTPSNKVTEKGKYVELRCDPISGHTALYWYRQSLGQGPEFLIYFQGTGAADDSGLPNDRFFAVRPEGSVSTLKIQRTERGDSAVYLCASIRAYSPYGYTFGSGTRLTVV.

This clone has only one observation. The V call is TRBV5-4, the J call TRBJ2-7, with 11 bases that match TRBD2. The CDR3 spans 15 residues. CDR1 and CDR2 from the germline V gene are SGHNT and YYREEE (reference sequence). J was trimmed by 2 bases and V by 1 base; bases with no gene match: 2. CDR3 region: CASSLQLAGAYEQYF. In nucleotides, the CDR3 is TGTGCCAGCAGCTTGCAACTAGCGGGAGCCTACGAGCAGTACTTC.

V and J are TRBV27 and TRBJ2-7; a weak D match, TRBD1 (5 bases). Germline-derived CDR1 and CDR2 are MNHEY and SMNVEV (reference sequence). This CDR3 region has 17 residues. Trimming pared 0 bases from V and 4 bases from J, leaving 19 bases between. The DNA for the CDR3 is TGTGCCAGCAGTTTATCGTTGGTGGGGCGCCGGTCTTACGAGCAGTACTTC. This translates into CASSLSLVGRRSYEQYF.

The rearrangement joins TRBV27 to TRBJ1-5, with D perhaps matching TRBD1 (5 bases). Germline V gives CDR1 MNHEY, CDR2 SMNVEV (reference sequence). There are 21 residues in the CDR3. Trimming left V 3 bases short and J 0 bases short, with 27 bases between. The CDR3 sequence: CASSFRVPGLRDQNSNQPQHF. CDR3 coding DNA: TGTGCCAGCAGTTTCAGGGTACCGGGACTGCGAGACCAGAATAGCAATCAGCCCCAGCATTTT.

The chain employs TRBV28 and TRBJ2-7; D unresolved. Germline V gene data show CDR1 as MDHEN and CDR2 as SYDVKM. V was cut by 8 bases and J by 10 bases, with 6 bases left in between. The CDR3 length is 8 residues. The CDR3 DNA sequence: TGTGCCAGCGGTTCACAGTACTTC. The encoded protein is CASGSQYF.

The gene calls are TRBV19 and TRBJ1-4; D may be TRBD1 (5 bases). Germline lookup yields CDR1 LNHDA and CDR2 SQIVND (reference sequence). V lost 7 bases and J 4 bases, leaving 16 bases between the germline ends. The CDR3 consists of 15 residues. CDR3 in amino acids: CASKGTGPYNEKLFF. The CDR3 DNA is TGTGCCAGTAAGGGTACAGGACCTTATAATGAAAAACTGTTTTTT.

This sequence joins TRBV30 and TRBJ2-2; D is ambiguous. The CDR3 contains 11 residues. V lost 4 bases and J lost 5, with 5 bases in between. Germline CDR1 GTSNPN, CDR2 SVGIG (reference sequence). This chain's CDR3 is CAWTSTGELFF. CDR3 in DNA: TGTGCCTGGACGTCGACCGGGGAGCTGTTTTTT.

The gene calls are TRBV7-9 and TRBJ1-1, with a weak D call TRBD1 (6 bases). CDR3 length equals 13 residues. Trimming removed 5 bases from V and 14 bases from J, with 21 bases in between. The V gene's germline CDR1 is SEHNR and CDR2 FQNEAQ (reference sequence). CDR3 residues: CASSTQGGPSLFF. CDR3 bases: TGTGCCAGCAGCACCCAAGGGGGGCCCTCCTTGTTCTTT. The full variable domain, in which reference TRBV7-9 and TRBJ1-1 provide the parts outside the CDR3, is DTGVSQNPRHKITKRGQNVTFRCDPISEHNRLYWYRQTLGQGPEFLTYFQNEAQLEKSRLLSDRFSAERPKGSFSTLEIQRTEQGDSAMYLCASSTQGGPSLFFGQGTRLTVV.

As DNA, the CDR3 is TGCGCCAGCAGCTCCGGCCGGGGACTGAACACTGAAGCTTTCTTT. This encodes CASSSGRGLNTEAFF. The rearrangement joins TRBV5-1 to TRBJ1-1; weak D call: TRBD1 (5 bases). CDR3 size: 15 residues. V lost 3 bases to trimming and J lost 0 bases, with 12 bases between them. CDR1 and CDR2 (germline): SGHRS, YFSETQ.

The chain joins TRBV5-1 to TRBJ1-1, with D uncertain. V was clipped by 4 bases and J by 4 bases, with 8 bases between them. Germline lookup yields CDR1 SGHRS and CDR2 YFSETQ. The CDR3 is 12 residues long. Written as DNA, the CDR3 is TGCGCCAGCAGCCCGCAAGGCACTGAAGCTTTCTTT. Protein product: CASSPQGTEAFF.

The sample holds one count of this clone. This chain uses TRBV10-3 with TRBJ2-1; 8 nucleotides line up with TRBD2. V lost 7 bases to trimming and J lost 9 bases; unmatched junction nucleotides: 14. The V gene's germline CDR1 is ENHRY and CDR2 SYGVKD. The CDR3 runs 15 residues. In nucleotides, the CDR3 is TGTGCCATCACCGCCACTAGCGGACCCTCCAGTGAGCAGTTCTTC. Protein: CAITATSGPSSEQFF.

This clone was seen more than once but under ten times. The chain links TRBV2 to TRBJ2-1, with 12 bases fitting TRBD2. The CDR3 spans 14 residues. V was pared by 10 bases and J by 9 bases, with 10 bases of the junction left unmatched. CDR1 SNHLY and CDR2 FYNNEI come from the germline V gene. Here the CDR3 reads CATPRTSGDAEQFF. CDR3 coding DNA: TGTGCCACTCCCAGGACTAGCGGGGACGCTGAGCAGTTCTTC.

As for this clone: This same CDR3 is encoded by further DNA sequences in the sample. The CDR3 nucleotides read TGTGCCAGCAGCCAAAAACTAGCGGGAGGGCCCTACGAGCAGTACTTC. It specifies CASSQKLAGGPYEQYF. The chain has TRBV4-2 and TRBJ2-7; 13 nucleotides match TRBD2. V lost 2 bases, J lost 2 bases, and 3 bases stayed unmatched. The CDR3 has 16 amino acids. Germline values: CDR1 LGHNA, CDR2 YNFKEQ.